The present T cell receptor (beta chain) was sequenced within a study of blood T cell repertoires in COVID-19. Whole-study context: COVID-19 samples, acute and convalescent, were from the United States, Italy and Spain. Nucleic acid was either cDNA or gDNA, and it came from T cells, B-cell-depleted T cells, or PBMCs.

Per the original data handling: By means of reference gene primer amplification, nucleated cell counts were estimated. Assay used: immunoSEQ multiplex PCR; TCRdb lists only in-frame clones, some missing. V and J calls and clone size are copied from that table; D and trimming were computed from the DNA. The sample carries approximately 430,000 clones, around 86% recorded once. Trimming removed 7 bases from V and 4 bases from J, with 14 bases in between. This CDR3 is 13 amino acids long. Germline CDR1 reads MNHEY; CDR2 reads SVGAGI. The sample was peripheral blood. V is TRBV6-5 and J is TRBJ2-7; D remains ambiguous. The receptor was derived from a woman in her 30s with active or convalescent COVID-19. Here the CDR3 DNA reads TGTGCCAGCACCTCATCCATTACTTACGAGCAGTACTTC. The encoded protein is CASTSSITYEQYF.